Each of the 16 T cell receptor beta chains below was sequenced from the same sample in a study of brain T cells in children with intractable seizures. Here immunoSEQ multiplex PCR was the method, and the copy in TCRdb shows in-frame clones only, minus some. The sample contains about 340,000 clones, 93% of which appear only once. Time point indicated: blood from clinic visit 5 months post-surgery; TSC patient then seizure free. The sample here was peripheral blood, taken more than 4 months after surgery. The receptor source for this set is a boy under two years old with tuberous sclerosis and intractable seizures.

This clone has a handful of counts. The gene calls are TRBV9 and TRBJ1-5; D unclear. Germline V gene lookup returns CDR1 SGDLS and CDR2 YYNGEE. The CDR3 extends over 14 amino acids. Trimming pared 0 bases from V and 6 bases from J, leaving 10 bases between. CDR3 residues: CASSVGLGFQPQHF. The CDR3 DNA reads as TGTGCCAGCAGCGTAGGCTTGGGGTTTCAGCCCCAGCATTTT.

The chain uses TRBV7-9 and TRBJ2-1; 8 positions agree with TRBD1. The trim removed 5 bases at V and 5 bases at J, leaving 5 bases unmatched. This CDR3 spans 14 amino acids. From germline, CDR1 is SEHNR and CDR2 FQNEAQ (reference sequence). The CDR3 loop reads CASSPRQGNNEQFF. The CDR3 bases are TGTGCCAGCAGCCCTAGACAGGGGAACAATGAGCAGTTCTTC.

The V and J genes are TRBV10-3 and TRBJ2-1; D perhaps matches TRBD1 (6 bases). The germline V gene has CDR1 ENHRY and CDR2 SYGVKD. The CDR3 extends over 17 amino acids. V was clipped by 0 bases and J by 3 bases, with 15 bases between them. The DNA for the CDR3 is TGTGCCATCAGTGAGTCCCAGGGGCGAAATTACTACAATGAGCAGTTCTTC. Translated: CAISESQGRNYYNEQFF.

The V and J genes are TRBV3-1 (or the pseudogene TRBV3-2) and TRBJ2-2, with D perhaps TRBD2 (6 bases). CDR3 length: 17 residues. Germline V lookup: CDR1 LGHDT, CDR2 YNNKEL (reference sequence). Trimming shortened V by 4 bases and J by 2 bases, and 17 bases separated the two germline ends. This CDR3 reads CASSRALGTLNTGELFF. The CDR3 DNA reads as TGTGCCAGCAGCCGCGCCCTCGGGACTCTAAACACCGGGGAGCTGTTTTTT.

This chain links TRBV20-1 with TRBJ2-2; 7 bases match TRBD1. The CDR3 is made up of 14 amino acids. The germline V gene has CDR1 DFQATT and CDR2 SNEGSKA (reference sequence). Trimming at V came to 3 bases and at J to 7 bases, leaving 8 bases not matched to a gene. CDR3 region: CSASRGQFSGELFF. The CDR3 nucleotides are TGCAGTGCTAGTAGGGGACAGTTTAGCGGGGAGCTGTTTTTT.

The V and J genes are TRBV9 and TRBJ2-7; the match to TRBD1 covers 8 bases. The junction had 9 bases not matched to a gene; V was cut back by 3 bases and J by 1 base. Germline values: CDR1 SGDLS, CDR2 YYNGEE. CDR3 length: 16 residues. The CDR3 loop reads CASSAGGQAKSYEQYF. CDR3 sequence (DNA): TGTGCCAGCAGCGCCGGGGGACAGGCCAAATCCTACGAGCAGTACTTC.

The V and J genes are TRBV18 and TRBJ2-1; D gene unclear. V was shortened by 4 bases and J by 5 bases, with 9 bases between the two germline ends. The CDR3 is made up of 13 amino acids. Germline V gene sequence: CDR1 KGHSH, CDR2 LQKENI. The DNA of the CDR3 is TGTGCCAGCTCACTCGAGTTCAACAATGAGCAGTTCTTC. Amino acid sequence: CASSLEFNNEQFF.

The genes are TRBV7-3 and TRBJ2-3, with a tentative D call TRBD1 (6 bases). Germline V gene data show CDR1 as SGHTA and CDR2 as FQGTGA. The ends were cut back, 5 bases at V and 5 bases at J, with 8 bases in the middle. The CDR3 has 12 amino acids. The CDR3, as DNA: TGTGCCAGCAGCAAAGGGGGAGATACGCAGTATTTT. Amino acids: CASSKGGDTQYF. The full variable domain, rest sourced from reference TRBV7-3 and TRBJ2-3, is GAGVSQTPSNKVTEKGKYVELRCDPISGHTALYWYRQSLGQGPEFLIYFQGTGAADDSGLPNDRFFAVRPEGSVSTLKIQRTERGDSAVYLCASSKGGDTQYFGPGTRLTVL.

The gene calls are TRBV30 and TRBJ1-4, with D uncertain. The V gene lost 4 bases and the J gene lost 11 bases, with 17 bases spanning the gap. CDR1 and CDR2 from the germline V gene are GTSNPN and SVGIG (reference sequence). The CDR3 extends over 13 amino acids. The CDR3 protein is CAWNPSSADKLFF. Here the CDR3 DNA reads TGTGCCTGGAACCCCTCTTCCGCCGATAAACTGTTTTTT.

This chain connects TRBV7-9 to TRBJ1-6, with D perhaps TRBD1 (5 bases). Trimming cost V 0 bases and J 12 bases, with 9 bases left between them. CDR3 length: 13 residues. The germline CDR1 and CDR2 sequences are SEHNR and FQNEAQ (reference sequence). CDR3: CASSLAQGEPLHF. As DNA, the CDR3 is TGTGCCAGCAGCTTAGCCCAGGGAGAACCCCTCCACTTT.

This rearrangement joins TRBV6-6 to TRBJ1-2; the D gene is possibly TRBD1 (6 bases). V was clipped by 10 bases and J by 6 bases, with 12 bases between them. The CDR3 is made up of 11 amino acids. Per germline, CDR1 MNHNY and CDR2 SVGAGI (reference sequence). The CDR3 bases are TGTGCCATCAGGGGTTTAGATGGCTACACCTTC. Residues: CAIRGLDGYTF.

The chain employs TRBV6-5 and TRBJ2-5; 10 bases line up with TRBD1. The ends lost 5 bases at V and 3 bases at J; junction bases unmatched: 3. The CDR3 is 14 amino acids. Germline V gene sequence: CDR1 MNHEY, CDR2 SVGAGI. The CDR3 spells CASSPDRGKETQYF. CDR3 bases: TGTGCCAGCAGTCCGGACAGGGGGAAAGAGACCCAGTACTTC.

The rearrangement joins TRBV27 to TRBJ1-1; maybe TRBD1 (6 bases). This CDR3 spans 17 amino acids. Germline V gene sequence: CDR1 MNHEY, CDR2 SMNVEV (reference sequence). Trimming stripped 1 base from V and 2 bases from J, with 17 bases between. CDR3 loop: CASSLYYRTEKNTEAFF. The DNA for the CDR3 is TGTGCCAGCAGTTTATATTACCGGACAGAAAAAAACACTGAAGCTTTCTTT.

About this clone itself: This CDR3 is also generated by other DNA sequences in the sample. V usage is TRBV5-1 and J usage is TRBJ2-7; D unresolved. The CDR3 is made up of 14 amino acids. V lost 5 bases and J lost 3, with 15 bases in between. Germline CDR1 and CDR2: SGHRS and YFSETQ. The CDR3 region is CASSPTGPGYEQYF. The CDR3 coding sequence is TGCGCCAGCAGTCCGACGGGCCCCGGCTACGAGCAGTACTTC.

This chain links TRBV30 with TRBJ2-3; 9 nucleotides agree with TRBD2. The germline gives CDR1 GTSNPN, CDR2 SVGIG (reference sequence). This CDR3 contains 18 residues. V lost 2 bases and J lost 3; bases outside the gene matches: 15. Here the CDR3 DNA reads TGTGCCTGGAGTTTAGGGTCTTTTAGCGGGAGTGGGACAGATACGCAGTATTTT. This translates into CAWSLGSFSGSGTDTQYF.

The rearrangement joins TRBV28 to TRBJ2-3; unclear D gene. Germline CDR1 is MDHEN and CDR2 is SYDVKM. The CDR3 sequence is 12 residues long. The V and J ends lost 5 bases and 2 bases respectively, with 5 bases between them. CDR3 nucleotide sequence: TGTGCCAGCAGTCAAAACACAGATACGCAGTATTTT. Amino acid sequence: CASSQNTDTQYF.